The 19 T cell receptor beta chains below all came from one sample that was sequenced in a study of CD8+ T cells in alopecia areata. The sample's treatment: oral pan-JAK inhibitor, 5-10 mg twice daily. The authors extracted RNA and reverse transcribed it into cDNA as the sequencing template. The repertoire was sequenced with immunoSEQ multiplex PCR; TCRdb's copy has only in-frame clones and lacks some. The sample records 200,000 to 250,000 clones, approximately 65% being singletons. The sequenced sample was CD4+ T cells sorted from blood, obtained at week 44, from a patient treated with tofacitinib. These receptors were taken from a human donor with alopecia areata.

A few counts support this clone. This chain links TRBV11-2 with TRBJ2-2; D perhaps matches TRBD1 (6 bases). The germline CDR1 and CDR2 sequences are SGHAT and FQNNGV. The CDR3 contains 15 residues. The germline V and J ends were trimmed by 6 bases and 4 bases, with 15 bases remaining between them. The CDR3 is CASSPRVGGTGELFF. DNA for the CDR3: TGTGCCAGCAGTCCCCGGGTAGGGGGCACCGGGGAGCTGTTTTTT.

The chain recombines TRBV29-1 with TRBJ1-1; D is ambiguous. Germline CDR1 SQVTM, CDR2 ANQGSEA. The CDR3 is 15 amino acids. Trimming left V 2 bases short and J 5 bases short, with 18 bases between. The CDR3 spells CSVESPAAANTEAFF. The CDR3 DNA sequence: TGCAGCGTTGAATCCCCCGCAGCCGCCAATACTGAAGCTTTCTTT.

This clone was seen once. This CDR3 is CASSLGQGWSEAFF. The CDR3 bases are TGCGCCAGCAGCTTGGGCCAGGGCTGGTCTGAAGCTTTCTTT. The rearrangement uses TRBV5-1 and TRBJ1-1; D may be TRBD1 (5 bases). Germline CDR1 reads SGHRS; CDR2 reads YFSETQ. The V gene lost 0 bases and the J gene lost 6 bases, with 12 bases spanning the gap. The CDR3 extends over 14 amino acids.

The chain joins TRBV5-1 to TRBJ2-3; TRBD1 is a possible D gene (6 bases). Trimming removed 5 bases from V and 6 bases from J, with 22 bases in between. The length of the CDR3 is 16 residues. Germline V gene data show CDR1 as SGHRS and CDR2 as YFSETQ. The CDR3 DNA is TGCGCCAGCAGTCCACCGGGACACCCACCCGGGGATACGCAGTATTTT. Amino acid sequence: CASSPPGHPPGDTQYF.

The chain has TRBV7-9 and TRBJ1-4; D not certain. Germline loops: CDR1 SEHNR, CDR2 FQNEAQ (reference sequence). CDR3 length equals 13 residues. Trimming cost V 3 bases and J 5 bases, with 7 bases left between them. The DNA of the CDR3 is TGTGCCAGCAGCTTGGACGGAAATGAAAAACTGTTTTTT. As protein: CASSLDGNEKLFF. Based on the CDR3 plus reference TRBV7-9 and TRBJ1-4, the full variable domain is DTGVSQNPRHKITKRGQNVTFRCDPISEHNRLYWYRQTLGQGPEFLTYFQNEAQLEKSRLLSDRFSAERPKGSFSTLEIQRTEQGDSAMYLCASSLDGNEKLFFGSGTQLSVL.

The gene calls are TRBV7-9 and TRBJ1-1; TRBD1 is a possible D gene (5 bases). V was pared by 4 bases and J by 3 bases, with 12 bases between. CDR3 size: 14 residues. CDR1 is SEHNR, CDR2 FQNEAQ, per germline (reference sequence). The CDR3 nucleotides read TGTGCCAGCAGCTGGGGGACGACGGACACTGAAGCTTTCTTT. This encodes CASSWGTTDTEAFF.

This clone has only a few counts. The chain combines TRBV30 with TRBJ1-6; perhaps TRBD1 as D (5 bases). Germline lookup yields CDR1 GTSNPN and CDR2 SVGIG (reference sequence). The length of the CDR3 is 14 residues. V lost 2 bases, J lost 10 bases, and 15 bases lay in between. The CDR3 sequence is CAWSIDSGGSPLHF. The CDR3 coding sequence is TGTGCCTGGAGTATAGACAGCGGAGGCTCACCCCTCCACTTT.

V and J are TRBV30 and TRBJ2-5, with 7 bases lining up with TRBD2. CDR1 and CDR2 (germline): GTSNPN, SVGIG (reference sequence). Trimming cost V 3 bases and J 0 bases; bases outside gene matches: 13. The CDR3 has 17 amino acids. The CDR3 DNA reads TGTGCCTGGAGCGGCCGCCTGGAGCGGGGATACCAAGAGACCCAGTACTTC. Translated: CAWSGRLERGYQETQYF. The variable domain in full, with the rest retrieved from reference TRBV30 and TRBJ2-5, is SQTIHQWPATLVQPVGSPLSLECTVEGTSNPNLYWYRQAAGRGLQLLFYSVGIGQISSEVPQNLSASRPQDRQFILSSKKLLLSDSGFYLCAWSGRLERGYQETQYFGPGTRLLVL.

The chain is built from TRBV5-4 and TRBJ2-7; 10 bases align to TRBD1. Germline V gene sequence: CDR1 SGHNT, CDR2 YYREEE (reference sequence). The CDR3 extends over 16 amino acids. The ends lost 0 bases at V and 3 bases at J; junction bases unmatched: 6. DNA of the CDR3: TGTGCCAGCAGCTTGGAGGCGACAGGGGGCGGCTACGAGCAGTACTTC. Protein product: CASSLEATGGGYEQYF.

V is TRBV7-9 and J is TRBJ2-5, with 7 nucleotides matching TRBD1. In germline, CDR1 is SEHNR, CDR2 FQNEAQ (reference sequence). V dropped 0 bases and J dropped 4; count of bases not matched to a gene: 5. The length of the CDR3 is 15 residues. CDR3 in amino acids: CASSLAQTGRETQYF. CDR3 coding DNA: TGTGCCAGCAGCTTAGCGCAGACAGGGAGAGAGACCCAGTACTTC.

CDR3 coding DNA: TGTGCCTGGAGTGTCAGGTTCAATGAGCAGTTCTTC. Its protein is CAWSVRFNEQFF. The genes are TRBV30 and TRBJ2-1, with D unresolved. Germline values: CDR1 GTSNPN, CDR2 SVGIG (reference sequence). V was shortened by 0 bases and J by 6 bases, with 6 bases between the two germline ends. The CDR3 totals 12 residues.

In its sample, this clone was seen once. The chain is built from TRBV30 and TRBJ2-5; D gene ambiguous. The germline V and J ends were trimmed by 2 bases and 0 bases, with 7 bases remaining between them. The germline gives CDR1 GTSNPN, CDR2 SVGIG (reference sequence). This CDR3 is 13 amino acids long. The CDR3 is CAWSSANQETQYF. The DNA for the CDR3 is TGTGCCTGGAGTTCTGCCAACCAAGAGACCCAGTACTTC.

This clone was seen a few times. V usage is TRBV30 and J usage is TRBJ2-1, with D perhaps given as TRBD1 or TRBD2 (5 bases each). V lost 3 bases, J lost 6 bases, and 18 bases lay in between. Germline V gives CDR1 GTSNPN, CDR2 SVGIG (reference sequence). This CDR3 is 15 amino acids long. In nucleotides, the CDR3 is TGTGCCTGGAGCCCGGGAATCCAGGGAGTCAATGAGCAGTTCTTC. It codes for CAWSPGIQGVNEQFF.

This chain links TRBV30 with TRBJ1-2; tentative D call: TRBD1 (5 bases). Germline assignment: CDR1 GTSNPN and CDR2 SVGIG (reference sequence). The CDR3 extends over 12 amino acids. Trimming pared 0 bases from V and 8 bases from J, leaving 10 bases between. DNA for the CDR3: TGTGCCTGGAGTGTACTAGGGGACGGCTACACCTTC. This encodes CAWSVLGDGYTF.

The chain employs TRBV15 and TRBJ2-5; 7 bases are shared with TRBD2. Germline trimming cut 9 bases from V and 2 bases from J; bases unmatched to any gene: 3. The CDR3 has 12 amino acids. In germline, CDR1 is LNHNV, CDR2 YYDKDF (reference sequence). The CDR3, as DNA: TGTGCCACGGGGAGGGGACAAGAGACCCAGTACTTC. This gives the protein CATGRGQETQYF. The full variable domain, completed using reference TRBV15 and TRBJ2-5, is DAMVIQNPRYQVTQFGKPVTLSCSQTLNHNVMYWYQQKSSQAPKLLFHYYDKDFNNEADTPDNFQSRRPNTSFCFLDIRSPGLGDTAMYLCATGRGQETQYFGPGTRLLVL.

As regards this clone: The same CDR3 is also encoded by other DNA sequences in this sample. This chain uses TRBV5-1 with TRBJ2-7; the match to TRBD1 covers 7 bases. J gave up 2 bases and V 0 bases, and 2 bases lay outside the gene matches. The germline gives CDR1 SGHRS, CDR2 YFSETQ. The CDR3 has 14 amino acids. CDR3: CASSLDRGPYEQYF. The CDR3 DNA follows: TGCGCCAGCAGCTTGGACAGGGGTCCCTACGAGCAGTACTTC.

The chain has TRBV27 and TRBJ2-1; 7 bases line up with TRBD2. The J segment lost 4 bases and the V segment lost 6 bases, leaving 12 bases of the junction unmatched. This CDR3 is built from 16 residues. Germline assignment: CDR1 MNHEY and CDR2 SMNVEV (reference sequence). The CDR3, as DNA: TGTGCCAGCAGCGGTTTCGGGACTACTTCTTACAATGAGCAGTTCTTC. Its translation is CASSGFGTTSYNEQFF.

This clone was detected ten times or more. The chain employs TRBV11-2 and TRBJ1-2; possible D gene TRBD1, 5 bases. CDR1 and CDR2 (germline): SGHAT, FQNNGV. Trimming shortened V by 4 bases and J by 8 bases, and 17 bases separated the two germline ends. The length of the CDR3 is 14 residues. CDR3 sequence (DNA): TGTGCCAGCAGCTCGATAACAGGCCTCGGGGGCTACACCTTC. This sequence encodes CASSSITGLGGYTF.

The chain is built from TRBV15 and TRBJ1-1; D is undetermined. This CDR3 is 12 amino acids long. CDR1 is LNHNV and CDR2 is YYDKDF in the germline V gene (reference sequence). V shed 3 bases and J shed 1 base, with 3 bases lying between them. The CDR3 protein is CATSSPNTEAFF. Written as DNA, the CDR3 is TGTGCCACCAGCAGCCCGAACACTGAAGCTTTCTTT.